These 22 T cell receptor beta chains came from one sample sequenced in a study of blood T cell repertoires in COVID-19. Libraries were prepared by immunoSEQ multiplex PCR; TCRdb keeps only in-frame clonotypes and omits some of them. The profile shows more than 200,000 clones, about 86% of them singletons. Sequencing was done on a sample of peripheral blood. The receptors were gathered from a woman aged 50 to 60 with acute or convalescent COVID-19.

The V gene is TRBV21-1, the J gene TRBJ1-4; no DNA check was done on the table's D call, TRBD1. TRBV21-1 is a pseudogene locus. This CDR3 region has 17 residues. The CDR3 is CASSKGAFQGAHEKLFF. CDR3 DNA: TGTGCCAGCAGCAAAGGGGCTTTCCAGGGGGCGCACGAAAAACTGTTTTTT.

The gene calls are TRBV5-6 and TRBJ2-7; 9 bases fit TRBD2. This CDR3 has 16 amino acids. With 4 bases clipped from V and 5 bases from J, the junction kept 13 bases outside the gene matches. Germline assignment: CDR1 SGHDT and CDR2 YYEEEE. CDR3 protein: CASSPDPSGRSHEQYF. The CDR3 region has the DNA TGTGCCAGCAGCCCCGACCCCAGCGGGAGGTCTCACGAGCAGTACTTC. The complete variable domain, with remaining parts taken from reference TRBV5-6 and TRBJ2-7, reads DAGVTQSPTHLIKTRGQQVTLRCSPKSGHDTVSWYQQALGQGPQFIFQYYEEEERQRGNFPDRFSGHQFPNYSSELNVNALLLGDSALYLCASSPDPSGRSHEQYFGPGTRLTVT.

V gene TRBV7-2 combines with J gene TRBJ1-2; TRBD1 matches at 10 bases. CDR3 size: 15 residues. The junction had 4 bases not matched to a gene; V was cut back by 0 bases and J by 6 bases. Germline V gene lookup returns CDR1 SGHTA and CDR2 FQGNSA. CDR3 amino acids: CASSLAGTGVNGYTF. DNA for the CDR3: TGTGCCAGCAGCTTAGCGGGGACAGGGGTTAATGGCTACACCTTC.

This sequence joins TRBV3-1 (or the pseudogene TRBV3-2) and TRBJ2-7; 8 bases are shared with TRBD2. Germline values: CDR1 LGHDT, CDR2 YNNKEL (reference sequence). V gave up 2 bases and J gave up 5 bases; unmatched junction bases: 14. The CDR3 length is 17 residues. The CDR3 protein is CASSQRRHTGLGDEQYF. CDR3 in DNA: TGTGCCAGCAGCCAAAGGAGACATACGGGACTAGGGGACGAGCAGTACTTC.

The chain links TRBV2 to TRBJ2-2; 9 nucleotides agree with TRBD2. Germline V gene sequence: CDR1 SNHLY, CDR2 FYNNEI. V lost 7 bases and J lost 7; bases outside the gene matches: 7. The CDR3 runs to 14 residues. The DNA for the CDR3 is TGTGCCAGCACACCTAGCGGGACGAACGGGGAGCTGTTTTTT. Its translation is CASTPSGTNGELFF.

As for this clone: Germline and junction disagree at one end, which may indicate a read error. Different DNA sequences within this sample yield the same CDR3. V is TRBV11-2 and J is TRBJ1-2, with D hard to call. The germline V gene has CDR1 SGHAT and CDR2 FQNNGV. CDR3 length: 12 amino acids. CDR3 nucleotide sequence: TGTGCCAGCAGCCTAGAATCAGATGGCTACACCTTC. Protein product: CASSLESDGYTF.

This sequence joins TRBV2 and TRBJ1-2; D might be TRBD1 (5 bases). The V gene's germline CDR1 is SNHLY and CDR2 FYNNEI. The CDR3 runs to 14 residues. Trimming left V 7 bases short and J 8 bases short, with 20 bases between. The CDR3 loop is CASMGKGSGLGYTF. DNA of the CDR3: TGTGCCAGCATGGGCAAGGGGTCAGGCCTCGGCTACACCTTC.

The chain recombines TRBV29-1 with TRBJ2-1, with TRBD2 identical over 13 bases. Trimming cost V 6 bases and J 8 bases; bases outside gene matches: 13. There are 16 residues in the CDR3. Germline V CDR1 and CDR2: SQVTM, ANQGSEA. The chain's CDR3 is CSVHAGTSGKTHEQFF. DNA of the CDR3: TGCAGCGTCCACGCCGGGACTAGCGGGAAAACTCATGAGCAGTTCTTC.

The chain employs TRBV9 and TRBJ2-3; 7 bases agree with TRBD2. Germline trimming cut 3 bases from V and 0 bases from J; bases unmatched to any gene: 7. This CDR3 spans 16 amino acids. From germline, CDR1 is SGDLS and CDR2 YYNGEE. DNA of the CDR3: TGTGCCAGCAGCGCCCCTCTAGCGGCTAGCACAGATACGCAGTATTTT. Protein product: CASSAPLAASTDTQYF.

The chain is built from TRBV6-6 and TRBJ1-1, with 7 nucleotides matching TRBD1. J lost 5 bases, V lost 5 bases, and 14 bases had no gene match. The V gene's germline CDR1 is MNHNY and CDR2 SVGAGI (reference sequence). CDR3 length: 16 amino acids. The CDR3 nucleotides are TGTGCCAGCAGTACCACCTCGGGACAGTATGGGACTGAAGCTTTCTTT. It translates to CASSTTSGQYGTEAFF.

The chain joins TRBV7-2 to TRBJ1-1, with D possibly matching TRBD1 (6 bases). V gave up 6 bases and J gave up 6 bases, with 20 bases separating them. CDR3 length equals 15 residues. Germline CDR1 is SGHTA and CDR2 is FQGNSA. CDR3 protein: CASRLTQGGLPEAFF. The CDR3 DNA reads as TGTGCCAGCAGATTAACACAGGGAGGGCTCCCTGAAGCTTTCTTT.

With regard to this clone: Within the sample, other DNA sequences also encode this same CDR3. This chain connects TRBV15 to TRBJ2-5; D uncertain. The germline V gene has CDR1 LNHNV and CDR2 YYDKDF (reference sequence). Trimming removed 3 bases at V and 4 bases at J, with 3 bases between. The CDR3 sequence is 11 residues long. For the CDR3, the DNA is TGTGCCACCAGCAGGAGAGAGACCCAGTACTTC. Translated, it gives CATSRRETQYF.

The chain is built from TRBV10-3 and TRBJ2-7; 10 bases align to TRBD1. Unmatched junction bases numbered 9, after V lost 2 bases and J lost 2 bases. The length of the CDR3 is 17 residues. Germline assignment: CDR1 ENHRY and CDR2 SYGVKD. As DNA, the CDR3 is TGTGCCATCAGTGAGGGGCATTCCGGGACAGGGGCCTACGAGCAGTACTTC. Its protein product is CAISEGHSGTGAYEQYF.

The table lists this clone with a few counts. CDR3 sequence reads: CASSIDRGETQYF. The CDR3 DNA follows: TGTGCCAGTAGTATAGACAGGGGTGAGACCCAGTACTTC. The chain is built from TRBV19 and TRBJ2-5, with D maybe TRBD1 (6 bases). CDR1 LNHDA and CDR2 SQIVND come from the germline V gene (reference sequence). Deletions cut 0 bases from V and 5 bases from J, with 7 bases between. This CDR3 has 13 residues.

The chain uses TRBV24-1 and TRBJ1-2; TRBD1 agrees at 10 bases. The length of the CDR3 is 14 residues. V gave up 7 bases and J gave up 7 bases; unmatched junction bases: 8. Germline CDR1 KGHDR, CDR2 SFDVKD. The CDR3 DNA reads as TGTGCCACCAGCGCGGGGACAGGGGTTGTTGGCTACACCTTC. This encodes CATSAGTGVVGYTF.

The chain carries TRBV2 and TRBJ1-3; D not resolved. Germline V gives CDR1 SNHLY, CDR2 FYNNEI. This CDR3 spans 15 amino acids. The DNA for the CDR3 is TGTGTCACCTCGAGGCAGCCGATCTCTGGAAACACCATATATTTT. It encodes CVTSRQPISGNTIYF.

The V and J genes are TRBV6-1 and TRBJ2-4; tentative D call: TRBD1 (6 bases). The germline V and J ends were trimmed by 2 bases and 5 bases, with 13 bases remaining between them. This CDR3 contains 15 residues. Looked up from germline, CDR1 is MNHNS and CDR2 is SASEGT. The DNA of the CDR3 is TGTGCCAGCAGTGAAACGGCAGGGGCAGAAAACATTCAGTACTTC. Residues: CASSETAGAENIQYF.

The J gene is TRBJ2-5, the V gene TRBV30; D perhaps matches TRBD2 (7 bases). Trimming shortened V by 7 bases and J by 2 bases, and 11 bases separated the two germline ends. CDR3 size: 12 residues. CDR1 is GTSNPN and CDR2 is SVGIG in the germline V gene (reference sequence). The CDR3 DNA reads TGTGCCTCTAGGGGGGGACAAGAGACCCAGTACTTC. It specifies CASRGGQETQYF.

The chain carries TRBV2 and TRBJ2-4; D is unclear. Germline V lookup: CDR1 SNHLY, CDR2 FYNNEI. CDR3 length equals 13 residues. V lost 6 bases and J lost 1, with 7 bases in between. The CDR3 sequence is CASRQWAKNIQYF. In DNA form, the CDR3 reads TGTGCCAGCAGACAGTGGGCCAAAAACATTCAGTACTTC.

The sample holds one count of this clone. The chain carries TRBV28 and TRBJ1-3; the D is unclear. CDR3 length: 14 residues. Per the germline V gene, CDR1 is MDHEN and CDR2 is SYDVKM. V lost 4 bases to trimming and J lost 4 bases, with 11 bases between them. The CDR3 loop is CASSSPVWGNTIYF. The CDR3 nucleotides read TGTGCCAGCAGTTCCCCGGTGTGGGGAAACACCATATATTTT.

The genes are TRBV5-1 and TRBJ2-1; D unclear. The V gene's germline CDR1 is SGHRS and CDR2 YFSETQ. CDR3 length: 14 amino acids. Trimming took 0 bases from V and 5 from J, leaving 9 bases between them. The DNA for the CDR3 is TGCGCCAGCAGCTTGGGGCTAGAAAACAATGAGCAGTTCTTC. Protein product: CASSLGLENNEQFF.

The V gene is TRBV18, the J gene TRBJ2-6; TRBD2 is a possible D gene (6 bases). Trimming removed 1 base at V and 2 bases at J, with 18 bases between. Germline V gene data show CDR1 as KGHSH and CDR2 as LQKENI. CDR3 length equals 19 residues. Here the CDR3 DNA reads TGTGCCAGCTCACCACTCACTCCTCTTGGAGGGACTGGGGCCAACGTCCTGACTTTC. It yields the protein CASSPLTPLGGTGANVLTF. Variable domain in full (rest from reference TRBV18 and TRBJ2-6): NAGVMQNPRHLVRRRGQEARLRCSPMKGHSHVYWYRQLPEEGLKFMVYLQKENIIDESGMPKERFSAEFPKEGPSILRIQQVVRGDSAAYFCASSPLTPLGGTGANVLTFGAGSRLTVL.